This TCR beta chain was recovered during a study of identical twins. Germline V CDR1 and CDR2: SNHLY, FYNNEI. The trim removed 10 bases at V and 3 bases at J, leaving 12 bases unmatched. This CDR3 contains 15 residues. TCRdb re-called the 5' RACE reads through MiXCR, storing one row per CDR3 protein. The data contain 450,000 or so distinct CDR3 sequences, about 24% of them singletons. This clonotype was seen more than once but under ten times. This same sample was also taken into another study, of T cells expressing NK-cell markers. That paper notes: These clonotypes additionally ranked first within the CD3+CD56-NKG2C+ fraction of a few donors.

Material for sequencing was CD4+ T cells sorted from blood. The clonotype comes from a young woman in good health. The rearrangement uses TRBV2 and TRBJ2-3, with 8 bases fitting TRBD2. CDR3 loop: CATAPVGGGTDTQYF. Here the CDR3 DNA reads TGTGCCACGGCGCCGGTCGGGGGGGGAACAGATACGCAGTATTTT.